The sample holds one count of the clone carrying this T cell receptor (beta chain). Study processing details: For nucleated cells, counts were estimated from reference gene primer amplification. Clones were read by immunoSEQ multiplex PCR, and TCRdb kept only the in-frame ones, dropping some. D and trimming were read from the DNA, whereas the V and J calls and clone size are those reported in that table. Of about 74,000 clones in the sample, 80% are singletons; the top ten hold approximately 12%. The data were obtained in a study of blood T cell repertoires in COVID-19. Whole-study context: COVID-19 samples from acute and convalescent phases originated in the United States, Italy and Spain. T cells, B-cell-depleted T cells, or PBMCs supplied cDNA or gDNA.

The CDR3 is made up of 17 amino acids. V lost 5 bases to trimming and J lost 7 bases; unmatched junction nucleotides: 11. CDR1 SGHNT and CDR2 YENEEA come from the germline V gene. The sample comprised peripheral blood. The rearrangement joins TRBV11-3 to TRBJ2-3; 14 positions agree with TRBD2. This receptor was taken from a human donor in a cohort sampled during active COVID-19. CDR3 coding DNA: TGTGCCAGCAGCCGCCGTCCGGGACTAGCGGGAGCGAATACGCAGTATTTT. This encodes CASSRRPGLAGANTQYF.